These 4 T cell receptor beta chains originate from one sample sequenced in a study of early stage breast cancer tumors. The method was immunoSEQ multiplex PCR; TCRdb's version includes in-frame clones alone and lacks a portion of them. The table shows 20,000 to 25,000 clones, with about 76% occurring only once. Source material: blood. The source is a person aged 55-75 years with breast cancer.

This chain uses TRBV6-5 with TRBJ2-3, with 7 bases fitting TRBD2. CDR3 length: 14 residues. V shed 6 bases, J shed 2 bases, and the junction held 5 bases outside the gene matches. In germline, CDR1 is MNHEY, CDR2 SVGAGI. As DNA, the CDR3 is TGTGCCAGCAGCCGGACTAGTTCCACAGATACGCAGTATTTT. Its protein product is CASSRTSSTDTQYF.

This chain uses TRBV15 with TRBJ1-1; unclear D gene. Looked up from germline, CDR1 is LNHNV and CDR2 is YYDKDF (reference sequence). With 5 bases removed from V and 4 bases from J, the gap between germline ends came to 8 bases. There are 12 residues in the CDR3. CDR3: CATSLGRTEAFF. DNA for the CDR3: TGTGCCACCAGCCTTGGCCGCACTGAAGCTTTCTTT.

V gene TRBV6-5 combines with J gene TRBJ2-2; TRBD1 agrees at 7 bases. Trimming took 2 bases from V and 6 from J; bases not matched to a gene: 6. Germline V gene data show CDR1 as MNHEY and CDR2 as SVGAGI. The CDR3 has 15 residues. In nucleotides, the CDR3 is TGTGCCAGCAGTTACGCTACAGGGGTGGCCGGGGAGCTGTTTTTT. This gives the protein CASSYATGVAGELFF.

This clone occurred a few times. The chain has TRBV2 and TRBJ2-7, with 7 bases fitting TRBD1. CDR1 is SNHLY, CDR2 FYNNEI, per germline. V was pared by 3 bases and J by 1 base, with 12 bases of the junction left unmatched. The CDR3 contains 17 residues. The CDR3 coding sequence is TGTGCCAGCAGTGAGGGGTTCCGGGACAGACTATCCTACGAGCAGTACTTC. This gives the protein CASSEGFRDRLSYEQYF.